These 12 T cell receptor beta chains were all obtained from the same sample, sequenced in a study of T-cell reconstitution after alpha-beta-depleted transplantation in children. Construction of the TCRbeta library involved unique molecular identifiers. TCRdb called the PCR reads again in MiXCR, with one record for every CDR3 protein. The sample includes 200,000 to 250,000 distinct CDR3 sequences, 9.7% of them seen just once. The material was PBMCs from the stem cell graft donor, obtained from the stem cell graft. These receptors originate from a human donor who donated a stem cell graft to a child with SCID.

In its sample, this clonotype was seen many times. V and J are TRBV5-1 and TRBJ1-6; maybe TRBD1 (5 bases). CDR3 length: 14 amino acids. V was pared by 4 bases and J by 11 bases, with 16 bases between. From germline, CDR1 is SGHRS and CDR2 YFSETQ. The CDR3 nucleotides are TGCGCCAGCAGCCTTCAGGGAGAGGTTACACCCCTCCACTTT. Its protein product is CASSLQGEVTPLHF.

The gene calls are TRBV20-1 and TRBJ1-6, with D tentatively TRBD1 (5 bases). V lost 0 bases and J 1 base, leaving 10 bases between the germline ends. CDR1 DFQATT and CDR2 SNEGSKA come from the germline V gene (reference sequence). This CDR3 is built from 16 residues. The CDR3 loop reads CSARDWGGSYNSPLHF. The CDR3 DNA follows: TGCAGTGCTAGAGATTGGGGGGGATCCTATAATTCACCCCTCCACTTT.

This clonotype was found a few times. The chain links TRBV15 to TRBJ2-7, with 10 bases that match TRBD1. The CDR3 is made up of 17 amino acids. The junction had 9 bases not matched to a gene; V was cut back by 0 bases and J by 4 bases. CDR1 and CDR2 (germline): LNHNV, YYDKDF (reference sequence). CDR3 region: CATSRDLGDRGGYEQYF. CDR3 DNA sequence: TGTGCCACCAGCAGAGATCTGGGGGACAGGGGTGGATACGAGCAGTACTTC.

Ten or more counts support this clonotype. This sequence joins TRBV29-1 and TRBJ1-4; D is undetermined. Germline-derived CDR1 and CDR2 are SQVTM and ANQGSEA. The CDR3 length is 10 residues. Trimming removed 3 bases at V and 6 bases at J, with 2 bases between. The CDR3 reads CSVEDEKLFF. The CDR3, as DNA: TGCAGCGTTGAGGATGAAAAACTGTTTTTT.

This clonotype was observed at least ten times. The chain joins TRBV5-1 to TRBJ1-6, with TRBD1 as a possible D gene (5 bases). This CDR3 has 15 amino acids. Germline loops: CDR1 SGHRS, CDR2 YFSETQ. The V end lost 5 bases, the J end lost 6 bases, and 15 bases lay between the germline ends. CDR3 DNA sequence: TGCGCCAGCAGGGTGTATGGGGACTCTAATTCACCCCTCCACTTT. Its protein is CASRVYGDSNSPLHF.

This clonotype showed up many times. The chain has TRBV7-9 and TRBJ2-7; D not resolved. Trimming left V 4 bases short and J 6 bases short, with 10 bases between. Germline CDR1 SEHNR, CDR2 FQNEAQ (reference sequence). The CDR3 spans 12 residues. In DNA, the CDR3 is TGTGCCAGCAGCTCCCTTGATCGCGAGCAGTACTTC. It translates to CASSSLDREQYF.

This clonotype has only a few counts. This sequence joins TRBV12-3 or TRBV12-4 and TRBJ1-2; possible D gene TRBD1, 6 bases. Trimming removed 5 bases at V and 4 bases at J, with 11 bases between. This CDR3 has 13 amino acids. The CDR3: CASSLTQGYGYTF. In nucleotides, the CDR3 is TGTGCCAGCAGTCTTACACAGGGCTATGGCTACACCTTC.

There are many counts of this clonotype. The CDR3 DNA reads TGTGCCAGCAGCTTGCAGGGCTATTACACTGAAGCTTTCTTT. The encoded protein is CASSLQGYYTEAFF. The rearrangement joins TRBV5-6 to TRBJ1-1; the D gene is possibly TRBD1 (5 bases). Germline assignment: CDR1 SGHDT and CDR2 YYEEEE. This CDR3 has 14 amino acids. Trimming left V 1 base short and J 3 bases short, with 10 bases between.

Regarding this clonotype: The germline gene is not matched at one end of the junction; a read error may be the cause. The chain links TRBV5-1 to TRBJ1-1, with TRBD1 matching over 7 bases. Looked up from germline, CDR1 is SGHRS and CDR2 is YFSETQ. This CDR3 region has 15 residues. The CDR3 coding sequence is TGCGCCAGCAGCCGAGGGACAGTCAGAAGCACTAAAGCTTTCTTT. Translation gives CASSRGTVRSTKAFF.

This rearrangement joins TRBV18 to TRBJ2-3, with D perhaps matching TRBD1 (6 bases). Germline values: CDR1 KGHSH, CDR2 LQKENI. This CDR3 region has 15 residues. Trimming stripped 2 bases from V and 0 bases from J, with 9 bases between. The chain's CDR3 is CASSPEGGSTDTQYF. The CDR3 region has the DNA TGTGCCAGCTCACCAGAAGGGGGAAGCACAGATACGCAGTATTTT.

There are many counts of this clonotype. CDR3 bases: TGCGCCAGCATGGGGGCGGATACGCAGTATTTT. Amino acid sequence: CASMGADTQYF. The chain is built from TRBV10-2 and TRBJ2-3, with D tentatively TRBD1 (6 bases). The V end lost 7 bases, the J end lost 6 bases, and 8 bases lay between the germline ends. Germline values: CDR1 WSHSY, CDR2 SAAADI. The CDR3 contains 11 residues.

This clonotype was picked up many times. A junction end diverges from the germline sequence, so it may reflect a read error. The chain recombines TRBV20-1 with TRBJ1-4; 9 nucleotides align to TRBD1. Germline V gives CDR1 DFQATT, CDR2 SNEGSKA (reference sequence). CDR3 length equals 13 residues. Here the CDR3 reads CSAGDRGNEKLFF. Written as DNA, the CDR3 is TGCAGTGCTGGAGACAGGGGGAATGAAAAACTGTTTTTT.